This TCR beta chain originates from a study of cytomegalovirus exposure and HLA in healthy donors. Study details: An early data release held some 89 million unique TCRs from HLA-typed donors.

CDR1 is SEHNR and CDR2 is FQNEAQ in the germline V gene (reference sequence). Trimming left V 3 bases short and J 5 bases short, with 10 bases between. This CDR3 has 13 residues. PCR employed 60 Vbeta and 13 Jbeta primers. Repertoires were generated with immunoSEQ multiplex PCR, while TCRdb's copy carries only in-frame clones and drops some. The table shows approximately 160,000 clones, with 65% to 85% occurring only once. General study findings and limits: Follow-up analysis later connected one missense variant in DCLRE1C with trimming of TCR beta V- and J-genes. Most sequenced TCRs were rare (though some public TCRs occurred in many donors).

Though probably carrying unrecorded immune exposures, donors were nominally healthy at sampling. Regarding this clone: Its antigen remains unidentified.

The sequence came from a woman in her fifties or sixties in good health and CMV-seropositive. The specimen was PBMCs. This sequence joins TRBV7-9 and TRBJ1-2; a possible D gene is TRBD1 (6 bases). The CDR3: CASSFEGVYGYTF. The CDR3 nucleotides read TGTGCCAGCAGCTTCGAGGGGGTATATGGCTACACCTTC.